The 30 T cell receptor beta chains in this list originate from one sample, sequenced in a study of beta chain features in type 1 diabetes. Study-level results: The study found moderately but significantly shorter TCRB CDR3s in all four CD4+ subsets of Type 1 diabetes patients.

Expressed TCRB transcripts were sequenced after all isolated RNA was converted to cDNA. Data came from immunoSEQ multiplex PCR; TCRdb stores just in-frame clones and leaves some out. Of about 370,000 clones detected, around 10% appear once; the ten largest clones hold about 0.63%. What these receptors recognize is not known. Sequenced input: central memory CD4+ T cells from blood. All receptors come from a young man with type 1 diabetes.

In this sample, this clone turned up a few times. The V call is TRBV27, the J call TRBJ2-7; tentative D call: TRBD2 (5 bases). The germline V and J ends were trimmed by 4 bases and 2 bases, with 15 bases remaining between them. The CDR3 runs 15 residues. Per germline, CDR1 MNHEY and CDR2 SMNVEV (reference sequence). CDR3 protein: CASSSPQRRPYEQYF. CDR3 in DNA: TGTGCCAGCAGTTCCCCACAGCGGAGACCCTACGAGCAGTACTTC.

This clone was picked up a small number of times. This chain joins TRBV6-1 and TRBJ1-3, with D tentatively TRBD1 (6 bases). V dropped 5 bases and J dropped 0 bases, with 11 bases sitting between them. CDR1 is MNHNS, CDR2 SASEGT, per germline. The CDR3 runs 15 residues. CDR3 loop: CASSKGQFSGNTIYF. The CDR3 DNA reads as TGTGCCAGCAGTAAAGGACAGTTCTCTGGAAACACCATATATTTT.

V gene TRBV28 combines with J gene TRBJ1-3; D gene ambiguous. The CDR3 sequence is 15 residues long. From germline, CDR1 is MDHEN and CDR2 SYDVKM. The V end was cut by 4 bases, the J end by 0 bases, with 10 bases between. CDR3 residues: CASSWASSSGNTIYF. The CDR3 DNA follows: TGTGCCAGCAGTTGGGCCTCGAGCTCTGGAAACACCATATATTTT.

This clone has a count of ten or more. This chain joins TRBV7-9 and TRBJ2-5, with a possible D match to TRBD1 (5 bases). The CDR3 is 12 residues long. The germline V and J ends were trimmed by 7 bases and 4 bases, with 10 bases remaining between them. Per the germline V gene, CDR1 is SEHNR and CDR2 is FQNEAQ (reference sequence). The CDR3 coding sequence is TGTGCCAGCACAGGGTCTACAGAGACCCAGTACTTC. This sequence encodes CASTGSTETQYF.

The V and J genes are TRBV6-4 and TRBJ2-5, with TRBD1 identical over 8 bases. The CDR3 sequence is 13 residues long. Germline values: CDR1 MRHNA, CDR2 SNTAGT. J lost 3 bases, V lost 5 bases, and 2 bases had no gene match. As DNA, the CDR3 is TGTGCCAGCAGTCCGACAGGGGAAGAGACCCAGTACTTC. Its protein is CASSPTGEETQYF.

V and J are TRBV9 and TRBJ1-1; D unclear. CDR3 length equals 14 residues. V lost 0 bases to trimming and J lost 10 bases, with 16 bases between them. In germline, CDR1 is SGDLS, CDR2 YYNGEE. CDR3 in amino acids: CASSVATTGVIAFF. CDR3 coding DNA: TGTGCCAGCAGCGTAGCTACGACGGGAGTTATAGCTTTCTTT.

This clone appeared many times. This sequence joins TRBV19 and TRBJ1-5; the D is unclear. This CDR3 is built from 13 residues. Trimming pared 2 bases from V and 3 bases from J, leaving 5 bases between. From germline, CDR1 is LNHDA and CDR2 SQIVND (reference sequence). The DNA of the CDR3 is TGTGCCAGTAGTATATACTACAATCAGCCCCAGCATTTT. This gives the protein CASSIYYNQPQHF.

The chain carries TRBV5-1 and TRBJ2-5; D gene unclear. The length of the CDR3 is 14 residues. V was clipped by 5 bases and J by 0 bases, with 11 bases between them. In germline, CDR1 is SGHRS, CDR2 YFSETQ. CDR3 sequence: CASRERSNQETQYF. CDR3 coding DNA: TGCGCCAGCAGGGAGAGATCGAACCAAGAGACCCAGTACTTC.

This chain uses TRBV4-2 with TRBJ2-1; TRBD2 agrees at 13 bases. CDR1 is LGHNA and CDR2 is YNFKEQ in the germline V gene. Trimming cost V 3 bases and J 4 bases; bases outside gene matches: 12. This CDR3 contains 19 residues. The CDR3 protein is CASSQRTSGSSGVYNEQFF. The CDR3 region has the DNA TGTGCCAGCAGCCAGAGGACTAGCGGGAGTAGTGGGGTTTACAATGAGCAGTTCTTC.

This clone was observed a handful of times. The J gene is TRBJ2-3, the V gene TRBV25-1, with D perhaps TRBD2 (5 bases). V lost 5 bases and J 2 bases, leaving 8 bases between the germline ends. Germline CDR1 and CDR2: MGHDK and SYGVNS. The CDR3 spans 13 residues. The CDR3 sequence: CASSSGYTDTQYF. In DNA form, the CDR3 reads TGTGCCAGCAGTAGCGGTTACACAGATACGCAGTATTTT.

The J gene is TRBJ2-7, the V gene TRBV13; D gene ambiguous. In germline, CDR1 is PRHDT, CDR2 FYEKMQ (reference sequence). V lost 6 bases to trimming and J lost 4 bases, with 19 bases between them. This CDR3 has 15 residues. The CDR3 coding sequence is TGTGCCAGCAGTGAAGCTCAGAGAGAACCTTACGAGCAGTACTTC. This codes for CASSEAQREPYEQYF.

This clone was recorded many times. The V call is TRBV9, the J call TRBJ2-7; possibly TRBD1 or TRBD2 for D (5 bases each). V was cut by 1 base and J by 0 bases, with 8 bases left in between. From germline, CDR1 is SGDLS and CDR2 YYNGEE. The CDR3 has 14 residues. CDR3 DNA sequence: TGTGCCAGCAGCGTAATGGGGGACTCCTACGAGCAGTACTTC. As protein: CASSVMGDSYEQYF.

There are a few counts of this clone. This chain links TRBV6-4 with TRBJ2-3; the match to TRBD2 covers 11 bases. The V gene end was trimmed by 5 bases and the J gene end by 4 bases; junction bases not matched to a gene: 5. The CDR3 consists of 15 residues. Germline V lookup: CDR1 MRHNA, CDR2 SNTAGT. The CDR3 DNA sequence: TGTGCCAGCAGTAACTTAGCGGGAGGGCCAGATACGCAGTATTTT. Its protein is CASSNLAGGPDTQYF.

This clone was seen a few times. This chain uses TRBV7-2 with TRBJ1-3, with D possibly matching TRBD1 (6 bases). The CDR3 loop spans 17 amino acids. V was cut by 5 bases and J by 1 base, with 18 bases left in between. The germline V gene encodes CDR1 SGHTA and CDR2 FQGNSA. In DNA, the CDR3 is TGTGCCAGCAGCCTTCAACCACAGGGAGGGTCTGGAAACACCATATATTTT. Its protein is CASSLQPQGGSGNTIYF.

The sample holds a few counts of this clone. This chain links TRBV7-9 with TRBJ2-7, with TRBD2 identical over 8 bases. The germline gives CDR1 SEHNR, CDR2 FQNEAQ (reference sequence). V lost 3 bases, J lost 2 bases, and 12 bases stayed unmatched. The CDR3 has 17 residues. CDR3 bases: TGTGCCAGCAGCTTCGCAAGAGGCACTAGCGGAACCTACGAGCAGTACTTC. Translation: CASSFARGTSGTYEQYF.

This clone appeared many times. The chain is built from TRBV18 and TRBJ2-5; 9 bases map to TRBD1. V dropped 3 bases and J dropped 1; count of bases not matched to a gene: 9. The germline CDR1 and CDR2 sequences are KGHSH and LQKENI. The CDR3 is 17 amino acids. DNA of the CDR3: TGTGCCAGCTCACCCGTCGGGACAGGGAGCTCCCAAGAGACCCAGTACTTC. Translation gives CASSPVGTGSSQETQYF.

V usage is TRBV10-1 and J usage is TRBJ1-1; possibly TRBD1 for D (5 bases). This CDR3 comprises 16 residues. CDR1 and CDR2 (germline): WNHNN, SYGVQD (reference sequence). Trimming pared 7 bases from V and 4 bases from J, leaving 22 bases between. CDR3 sequence (DNA): TGCGCCAGCATCGAAGGGCCTAAACATGGGGGCACTGAAGCTTTCTTT. Protein: CASIEGPKHGGTEAFF.

This clone was detected a few times. The chain employs TRBV2 and TRBJ2-1; TRBD2 aligns across 14 bases. CDR3 length: 16 residues. CDR1 SNHLY and CDR2 FYNNEI come from the germline V gene. V was clipped by 6 bases and J by 5 bases; unmatched bases: 6. The CDR3 coding sequence is TGTGCCAGCAGGGAGGGACTAGCGGGAGTGGACAATGAGCAGTTCTTC. Translated: CASREGLAGVDNEQFF.

This clone has a handful of counts. V gene TRBV28 combines with J gene TRBJ2-1, with TRBD2 identical over 9 bases. There are 18 residues in the CDR3. J gave up 7 bases and V 4 bases, and 17 bases lay outside the gene matches. The germline gives CDR1 MDHEN, CDR2 SYDVKM. CDR3 bases: TGTGCCAGCAGTTCTCCCGGACTAGCGAACACCCCCAGGAATGAGCAGTTCTTC. Translation gives CASSSPGLANTPRNEQFF.

The CDR3 here is CASSEQGSPNYGYTF. The CDR3 DNA is TGTGCCAGCAGTGAACAGGGTTCTCCCAACTATGGCTACACCTTC. This chain joins TRBV6-1 and TRBJ1-2; TRBD1 is a possible D gene (5 bases). This CDR3 comprises 15 residues. Germline V CDR1 and CDR2: MNHNS, SASEGT. V dropped 2 bases and J dropped 2 bases, with 12 bases sitting between them.

This clone was observed at least ten times. The rearrangement joins TRBV25-1 to TRBJ2-3; no reliable D call. Between the trimmed V and J ends, which lost 2 bases and 1 base, there was a span of 1 base. CDR1 is MGHDK, CDR2 SYGVNS, per germline. The CDR3 sequence is 12 residues long. CDR3 amino acids: CASSEGTDTQYF. Written as DNA, the CDR3 is TGTGCCAGCAGTGAAGGCACAGATACGCAGTATTTT.

The chain has TRBV27 and TRBJ1-2, with TRBD1 matching over 9 bases. V trimming: 5 bases; J trimming: 8 bases; junction bases outside the gene matches: 6. The CDR3 has 13 residues. CDR1 is MNHEY, CDR2 SMNVEV, per germline (reference sequence). The CDR3 protein is CASSPRTGEGYTF. The CDR3 nucleotides are TGTGCCAGCAGTCCGCGGACAGGGGAGGGCTACACCTTC.

This clone was counted between two and nine times. The genes are TRBV7-6 and TRBJ2-1; D gene uncertain. The length of the CDR3 is 12 residues. Trimming pared 5 bases from V and 7 bases from J, leaving 9 bases between. Germline V gene data show CDR1 as SGHVS and CDR2 as FNYEAQ. The CDR3: CASSPTRNEQFF. CDR3 nucleotides: TGTGCCAGCAGCCCGACCAGGAATGAGCAGTTCTTC.

The chain employs TRBV5-6 and TRBJ2-1; D uncertain. The CDR3 runs to 13 residues. V was pared by 4 bases and J by 0 bases, with 5 bases between. The germline V gene encodes CDR1 SGHDT and CDR2 YYEEEE. The CDR3 DNA reads TGTGCCAGCAGCCCCAGCTCCTACAATGAGCAGTTCTTC. Protein sequence: CASSPSSYNEQFF.

The chain joins TRBV5-1 to TRBJ2-2; D is perhaps TRBD1 (6 bases). Germline loops: CDR1 SGHRS, CDR2 YFSETQ. The CDR3 extends over 16 amino acids. V dropped 4 bases and J dropped 0 bases, with 13 bases sitting between them. The chain's CDR3 is CASSPGQNSNTGELFF. CDR3 DNA: TGCGCCAGCAGCCCCGGACAGAATTCGAACACCGGGGAGCTGTTTTTT. Based on the CDR3 plus reference TRBV5-1 and TRBJ2-2, the full variable domain is KAGVTQTPRYLIKTRGQQVTLSCSPISGHRSVSWYQQTPGQGLQFLFEYFSETQRNKGNFPGRFSGRQFSNSRSEMNVSTLELGDSALYLCASSPGQNSNTGELFFGEGSRLTVL.

The chain links TRBV30 to TRBJ2-1; maybe TRBD2 (5 bases). Between the trimmed V and J ends, which lost 0 bases and 5 bases, there was a span of 8 bases. This CDR3 has 13 residues. Germline V CDR1 and CDR2: GTSNPN, SVGIG (reference sequence). Written as DNA, the CDR3 is TGTGCCTGGAGTGTAGGACTTAACAATGAGCAGTTCTTC. Its translation is CAWSVGLNNEQFF.

This clone showed up just a few times. Within the sample, other DNA sequences also encode this same CDR3. V usage is TRBV7-2 and J usage is TRBJ1-2, with D perhaps TRBD1 (6 bases). Germline V CDR1 and CDR2: SGHTA, FQGNSA. The CDR3 loop spans 13 amino acids. V was pared by 6 bases and J by 2 bases, with 10 bases between. CDR3 loop: CASSSGQNYGYTF. CDR3 nucleotide sequence: TGTGCCAGCAGTTCCGGACAGAACTATGGCTACACCTTC.

DNA for the CDR3: TGTGCCAGCAGCTTCCCCTCGGACAGGCTCTCCCAGTACAATGAGCAGTTCTTC. Encoded protein: CASSFPSDRLSQYNEQFF. This rearrangement joins TRBV7-2 to TRBJ2-1; 7 nucleotides match TRBD1. Germline V gene lookup returns CDR1 SGHTA and CDR2 FQGNSA. The CDR3 is made up of 18 amino acids. Trimming took 3 bases from V and 4 from J; bases not matched to a gene: 15.

J is TRBJ1-5 and V is TRBV6-6; no reliable D call. Germline V gene data show CDR1 as MNHNY and CDR2 as SVGAGI (reference sequence). V dropped 5 bases and J dropped 0 bases, with 14 bases sitting between them. The CDR3 covers 16 residues. CDR3 in DNA: TGTGCCAGCAGTCCCTCCCGGGCCAATAGCAATCAGCCCCAGCATTTT. This codes for CASSPSRANSNQPQHF.

The V call is TRBV19, the J call TRBJ1-2; 9 positions match TRBD1. The V gene end was trimmed by 7 bases and the J gene end by 7 bases; junction bases not matched to a gene: 13. The CDR3 totals 15 residues. CDR1 LNHDA and CDR2 SQIVND come from the germline V gene (reference sequence). The CDR3 spells CASTPRTGVMAGYTF. In DNA form, the CDR3 reads TGTGCCAGTACTCCCCGGACAGGGGTTATGGCTGGCTACACCTTC.